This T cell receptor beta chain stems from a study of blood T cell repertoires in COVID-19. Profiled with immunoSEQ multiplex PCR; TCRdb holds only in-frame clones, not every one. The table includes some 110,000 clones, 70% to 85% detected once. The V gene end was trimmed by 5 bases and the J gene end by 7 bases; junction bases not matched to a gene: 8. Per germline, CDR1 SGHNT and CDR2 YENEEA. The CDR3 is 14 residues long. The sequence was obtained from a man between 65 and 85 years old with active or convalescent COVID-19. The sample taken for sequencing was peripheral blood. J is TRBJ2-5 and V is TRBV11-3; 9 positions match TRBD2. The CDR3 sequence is CASSPLTSGRTQYF. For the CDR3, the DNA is TGTGCCAGCAGCCCACTGACTAGCGGTCGGACCCAGTACTTC.